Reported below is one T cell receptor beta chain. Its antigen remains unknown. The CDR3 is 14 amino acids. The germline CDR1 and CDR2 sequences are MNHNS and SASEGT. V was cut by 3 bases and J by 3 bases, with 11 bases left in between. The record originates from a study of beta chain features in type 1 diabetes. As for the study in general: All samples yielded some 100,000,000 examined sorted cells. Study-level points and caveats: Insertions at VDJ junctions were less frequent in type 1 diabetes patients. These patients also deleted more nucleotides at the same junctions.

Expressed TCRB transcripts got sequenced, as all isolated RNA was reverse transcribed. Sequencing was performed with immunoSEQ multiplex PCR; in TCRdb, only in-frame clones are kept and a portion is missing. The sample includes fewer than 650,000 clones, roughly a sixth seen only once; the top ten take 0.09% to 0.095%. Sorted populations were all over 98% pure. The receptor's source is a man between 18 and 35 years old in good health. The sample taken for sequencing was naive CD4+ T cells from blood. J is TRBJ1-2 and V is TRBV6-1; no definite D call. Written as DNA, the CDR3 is TGTGCCAGCAGTGACCAAGGAAAGGACTATGGCTACACCTTC. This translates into CASSDQGKDYGYTF.